One sample yielded the 12 T cell receptor beta chains listed below, sequenced in a study of fetal regulatory T cell absence and autoimmunity. Only in-frame clones appear in the TCRdb table, and some are missing; sequencing was by immunoSEQ multiplex PCR. The sample includes around 100,000 clones, around 72% of them seen just once. The sequenced sample consisted of pancreas tissue. These receptors were collected from a male donor with IPEX syndrome.

The V gene is TRBV7-6, the J gene TRBJ2-6; no clear D. The germline V gene has CDR1 SGHVS and CDR2 FNYEAQ. V lost 4 bases and J lost 0, with 10 bases in between. The CDR3 contains 16 residues. The CDR3 sequence: CASSSVSTSGANVLTF. The CDR3 nucleotides read TGTGCCAGCAGCTCCGTTTCGACCTCTGGGGCCAACGTCCTGACTTTC.

By sample share, this clone is medium-sized. The chain couples TRBV5-1 to TRBJ1-1; D gene unclear. With 1 base removed from V and 3 bases from J, the gap between germline ends came to 4 bases. Germline CDR1 reads SGHRS; CDR2 reads YFSETQ. This CDR3 region has 12 residues. This CDR3 is CASSLRDTEAFF. For the CDR3, the DNA is TGCGCCAGCAGCTTGCGGGACACTGAAGCTTTCTTT.

V is TRBV29-1 and J is TRBJ2-3; possibly TRBD2 for D (7 bases). Per the germline V gene, CDR1 is SQVTM and CDR2 is ANQGSEA. The CDR3 spans 15 residues. V was trimmed by 3 bases and J by 0 bases, leaving 13 bases between them. The CDR3 spells CSVEGGPYSTDTQYF. In nucleotides, the CDR3 is TGCAGCGTTGAGGGGGGGCCTTATAGCACAGATACGCAGTATTTT.

The gene calls are TRBV7-8 and TRBJ1-2, with 8 bases fitting TRBD1. V lost 5 bases, J lost 6 bases, and 5 bases stayed unmatched. The CDR3 is 13 residues long. Germline CDR1 and CDR2: SGHVS and FQNEAQ. CDR3 in amino acids: CASSARGLDGYTF. Here the CDR3 DNA reads TGTGCCAGCAGCGCCAGGGGGCTGGATGGCTACACCTTC.

The table lists this clone with a few counts. This chain links TRBV5-4 with TRBJ1-5; TRBD1 might be the D (6 bases). Trimming shortened V by 0 bases and J by 7 bases, and 8 bases separated the two germline ends. Germline values: CDR1 SGHNT, CDR2 YYREEE (reference sequence). The CDR3 is 13 amino acids. CDR3 sequence reads: CASSLGQAQPQHF. Here the CDR3 DNA reads TGTGCCAGCAGCTTGGGACAGGCCCAGCCCCAGCATTTT.

Of note for this clone: The junction does not match germline at one end; this may be a read error. The chain has TRBV10-3 and TRBJ1-5; possible D gene TRBD1, 6 bases. The CDR3 is 15 amino acids. Germline lookup yields CDR1 ENHRY and CDR2 SYGVKD. CDR3: CAIREIDRLNQPQHF. The CDR3, as DNA: TGTGCCATCCGTGAAATTGACAGGCTTAATCAGCCCCAGCATTTT.

This chain connects TRBV6-6 to TRBJ2-5; TRBD2 matches at 10 bases. V was pared by 5 bases and J by 1 base, with 1 base of the junction left unmatched. The germline V gene has CDR1 MNHNY and CDR2 SVGAGI (reference sequence). CDR3 size: 14 residues. Here the CDR3 reads CASSQREGQETQYF. In DNA form, the CDR3 reads TGTGCCAGCAGTCAGCGGGAGGGCCAAGAGACCCAGTACTTC.

This rearrangement joins TRBV5-6 to TRBJ1-2; 10 bases map to TRBD1. CDR1 is SGHDT, CDR2 YYEEEE, per germline. This CDR3 is 13 amino acids long. V was pared by 3 bases and J by 4 bases, with 0 bases of the junction left unmatched. In DNA, the CDR3 is TGTGCCAGCAGCTGGGACAGGGGCTATGGCTACACCTTC. Its translation: CASSWDRGYGYTF.

The CDR3 loop reads CASSLDPSRQPQHF. The CDR3 region has the DNA TGCGCCAGCAGCTTGGACCCGAGCCGGCAGCCCCAGCATTTT. The V and J genes are TRBV5-1 and TRBJ1-5; D is undetermined. Germline values: CDR1 SGHRS, CDR2 YFSETQ. V was clipped by 0 bases and J by 7 bases, with 11 bases between them. The CDR3 runs 14 residues.

The chain links TRBV10-3 to TRBJ1-1, with 8 nucleotides matching TRBD1. CDR1 ENHRY and CDR2 SYGVKD come from the germline V gene. The CDR3 contains 13 residues. Trimming took 4 bases from V and 4 from J; bases not matched to a gene: 2. The CDR3 coding sequence is TGTGCCATCAGTGTGCAGGGGGCCACTGAAGCTTTCTTT. It is translated as CAISVQGATEAFF.

The chain uses TRBV6-5 and TRBJ1-1; D may be TRBD1 (5 bases). Germline V gives CDR1 MNHEY, CDR2 SVGAGI. This CDR3 is built from 15 residues. V lost 3 bases and J 0 bases, leaving 11 bases between the germline ends. Written as DNA, the CDR3 is TGTGCCAGCAGTTATCGACTGGGACTGAACACTGAAGCTTTCTTT. Protein sequence: CASSYRLGLNTEAFF.

This clone was seen a few times. The chain employs TRBV5-1 and TRBJ1-1; 7 bases are a match to TRBD1. CDR1 and CDR2 from the germline V gene are SGHRS and YFSETQ. V shed 0 bases, J shed 1 base, and the junction held 9 bases outside the gene matches. The CDR3 loop spans 17 amino acids. In DNA, the CDR3 is TGCGCCAGCAGCTTGGCCCGAAGACAGGGCAAGAACACTGAAGCTTTCTTT. Translating it yields CASSLARRQGKNTEAFF.